These T cell receptor beta chains were read from a single sample in a study of T-cell memory formation after mild COVID-19. TCRdb used MiXCR to reprocess the 5' RACE reads, holding one entry per CDR3 protein. Of approximately 260,000 distinct CDR3 sequences in the sample, 15% to 20% were seen once. Sequences were obtained from PBMCs or a T cell subset sorted from them (not recorded which). The receptors come from a man in his late teens or twenties who had mild COVID-19 (a few samples of this study predate the infection). Cell type and time point are not known. The CDR3 runs from the conserved cysteine through the conserved F or W. The D gene is left open where the match is weak. The size field is filled for only some rows; it gives once, few, many or a size class.

clone size: many
D gene: NA
V gene: TRBV4-3
J gene: TRBJ1-1
CDR3 DNA: TGCGCCAGCAGCCAAGATTCTAGGGTGAACACTGAAGCTTTCTTT
CDR3 protein: CASSQDSRVNTEAFF

clone size: NA
D gene: NA
V gene: TRBV30
J gene: TRBJ1-4
CDR3 DNA: TGTGCCTGGAGTTCGGCATCTAATGAAAAACTGTTTTTT
CDR3 protein: CAWSSASNEKLFF

clone size: NA
D gene: NA
V gene: TRBV28
J gene: TRBJ1-2
CDR3 DNA: TGTGCCAGCAGTTTATATCAGGGAAAAGGCTACACCTTC
CDR3 protein: CASSLYQGKGYTF

clone size: many
D gene: TRBD1
V gene: TRBV20-1
J gene: TRBJ2-1
CDR3 DNA: TGCAGTGCTAGCGGACAGGGGGGGTACAATGAGCAGTTCTTC
CDR3 protein: CSASGQGGYNEQFF

clone size: few
D gene: TRBD1
V gene: TRBV10-3
J gene: TRBJ2-1
CDR3 DNA: TGTGCCATCGGTCCCGGGACAGGCTACAATGAGCAGTTCTTC
CDR3 protein: CAIGPGTGYNEQFF

clone size: few
D gene: TRBD1
V gene: TRBV6-2/TRBV6-3
J gene: TRBJ1-2
CDR3 DNA: TGTGCCAGCAGAACGGGAGGACAGGGCACCTATGGCTACACCTTC
CDR3 protein: CASRTGGQGTYGYTF

clone size: few
D gene: NA
V gene: TRBV12-3/TRBV12-4
J gene: TRBJ1-5
CDR3 DNA: TGTGCCAGCAGTTTAGGGGCAGGGGACCAGCCCCAGCATTTT
CDR3 protein: CASSLGAGDQPQHF

clone size: NA
D gene: NA
V gene: TRBV6-5
J gene: TRBJ2-6
CDR3 DNA: TGTGCCAGTGCTGAATCTGGGGCCAACGTCCTGACTTTC
CDR3 protein: CASAESGANVLTF

clone size: NA
D gene: NA
V gene: TRBV6-6
J gene: TRBJ2-5
CDR3 DNA: TGTGCCAGCAGTTACCGTTCGGGACTGTGGGAGACCCAGTACTTC
CDR3 protein: CASSYRSGLWETQYF

clone size: many
D gene: NA
V gene: TRBV5-1
J gene: TRBJ2-7
CDR3 DNA: TGCGCCAGCAGACACCCGCCGACAGCCTACGAGCAGTACTTC
CDR3 protein: CASRHPPTAYEQYF

clone size: NA
D gene: TRBD2
V gene: TRBV5-1
J gene: TRBJ2-5
CDR3 DNA: TGCGCCAGCAGCCCGGGTAGCGGGGGCCACCAAGAGACCCAGTACTTC
CDR3 protein: CASSPGSGGHQETQYF

clone size: few
D gene: NA
V gene: TRBV7-3
J gene: TRBJ2-3
CDR3 DNA: TGTGCCAGCAGCCAGGACTGGGCAGATACGCAGTATTTT
CDR3 protein: CASSQDWADTQYF

clone size: many
D gene: TRBD1
V gene: TRBV5-1
J gene: TRBJ2-1
CDR3 DNA: TGCGCCAGCAGCCCCCGACAGGGGTCTTACAATGAGCAGTTCTTC
CDR3 protein: CASSPRQGSYNEQFF

clone size: many
D gene: NA
V gene: TRBV12-3/TRBV12-4
J gene: TRBJ1-6
CDR3 DNA: TGTGCCAGCAGCGGACAGCTGAATTCACCCCTCCACTTT
CDR3 protein: CASSGQLNSPLHF

clone size: few
D gene: NA
V gene: TRBV5-1
J gene: TRBJ1-3
CDR3 DNA: TGCGCCAGCAGCGCGGACACCGCCTCTGGAAACACCATATATTTT
CDR3 protein: CASSADTASGNTIYF

clone size: NA
D gene: TRBD1
V gene: TRBV6-6
J gene: TRBJ2-5
CDR3 DNA: TGTGCCAGCAGTTACTCGTGGGGACAGGGGGCAGAGACCCAGTACTTC
CDR3 protein: CASSYSWGQGAETQYF

clone size: many
D gene: NA
V gene: TRBV5-1
J gene: TRBJ2-3
CDR3 DNA: TGCGCCAGCAGCTTGGAAGGAGCGCAGTATTTT
CDR3 protein: CASSLEGAQYF

clone size: NA
D gene: NA
V gene: TRBV20-1
J gene: TRBJ2-7
CDR3 DNA: TGCAGTGCTTCACAGGTTTACGAGCAGTACTTC
CDR3 protein: CSASQVYEQYF

clone size: NA
D gene: NA
V gene: TRBV7-2
J gene: TRBJ2-2
CDR3 DNA: TGTGCCAGCAGCTCGTCGGGACCGAACACCGGGGAGCTGTTTTTT
CDR3 protein: CASSSSGPNTGELFF

clone size: NA
D gene: NA
V gene: TRBV7-2
J gene: TRBJ2-3
CDR3 DNA: TGTGCCAGCAGCTTACGAACTAGCACAGATACGCAGTATTTT
CDR3 protein: CASSLRTSTDTQYF

clone size: medium-sized
D gene: TRBD1
V gene: TRBV7-3
J gene: TRBJ2-1
CDR3 DNA: TGTGCCAGCAGCCCCGGGACAGGGGGCTACAATGAGCAGTTCTTC
CDR3 protein: CASSPGTGGYNEQFF

clone size: few
D gene: NA
V gene: TRBV5-4
J gene: TRBJ2-3
CDR3 DNA: TGTGCCAGCAGCTTGGGAGCGACGCTCACAGATACGCAGTATTTT
CDR3 protein: CASSLGATLTDTQYF

clone size: NA
D gene: NA
V gene: TRBV6-5
J gene: TRBJ1-5
CDR3 DNA: TGTGCCAGCACCCCCCGTGAGGGTCAGCCCCAGCATTTT
CDR3 protein: CASTPREGQPQHF

clone size: NA
D gene: NA
V gene: TRBV29-1
J gene: TRBJ1-2
CDR3 DNA: TGCAGCGTTGACCCAGGGACCTATGGCTACACCTTC
CDR3 protein: CSVDPGTYGYTF

clone size: NA
D gene: NA
V gene: TRBV12-3/TRBV12-4
J gene: TRBJ2-5
CDR3 DNA: TGTGCCAGCAGCCCGGAGGAAGAGACCCAGTACTTC
CDR3 protein: CASSPEEETQYF

clone size: many
D gene: NA
V gene: TRBV11-2
J gene: TRBJ2-5
CDR3 DNA: TGTGCCAGCAGCCTACGATGGGGAGAGACCCAGTACTTC
CDR3 protein: CASSLRWGETQYF

clone size: NA
D gene: NA
V gene: TRBV25-1
J gene: TRBJ1-6
CDR3 DNA: TGTGCCAGCAGTGAACATGACAATTCACCCCTCCACTTT
CDR3 protein: CASSEHDNSPLHF

clone size: many
D gene: NA
V gene: TRBV20-1
J gene: TRBJ2-5
CDR3 DNA: TGCAGTGCTAGACCGGGACACCTCCAAGAGACCCAGTACTTC
CDR3 protein: CSARPGHLQETQYF

clone size: few
D gene: TRBD1
V gene: TRBV4-3
J gene: TRBJ1-2
CDR3 DNA: TGCGCCAGCAGCCCTTGGGACAGGGCGGTTCGGGGCTACACCTTC
CDR3 protein: CASSPWDRAVRGYTF